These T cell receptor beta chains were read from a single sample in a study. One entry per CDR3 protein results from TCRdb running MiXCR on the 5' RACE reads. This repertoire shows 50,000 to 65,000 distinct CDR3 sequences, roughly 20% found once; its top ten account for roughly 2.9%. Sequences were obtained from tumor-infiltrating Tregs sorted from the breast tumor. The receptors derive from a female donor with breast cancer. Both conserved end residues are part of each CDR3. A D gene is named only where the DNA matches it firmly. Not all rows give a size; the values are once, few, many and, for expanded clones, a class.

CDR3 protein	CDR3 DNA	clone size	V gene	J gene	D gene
CTSSTPGGKEQYF	TGTACCAGCAGCACACCGGGGGGGAAGGAGCAGTACTTC	NA	TRBV28	TRBJ2-7	TRBD2
CASSLGAGSGVEQFF	TGTGCCAGCAGCTTGGGGGCGGGTTCGGGGGTTGAGCAGTTCTTC	NA	TRBV7-9	TRBJ2-1	NA
CSARDGAFTGDNQPQHF	TGCAGTGCTAGAGATGGGGCTTTCACAGGGGACAATCAGCCCCAGCATTTT	many	TRBV20-1	TRBJ1-5	TRBD1
CSAREGGGLVGF	TGCAGTGCTAGAGAGGGCGGGGGACTAGTAGGCTTC	NA	TRBV20-1	TRBJ2-7	TRBD2
CASSGGGGRNTEAFF	TGTGCCAGCAGTGGGGGAGGGGGACGGAACACTGAAGCTTTCTTT	few	TRBV6-6	TRBJ1-1	NA
CASSFLTGGFYGYTF	TGCGCCAGCAGCTTTCTAACAGGAGGATTCTATGGCTACACCTTC	many	TRBV5-1	TRBJ1-2	NA
CASSRTSEQETQYF	TGTGCCAGCAGCCGGACTAGCGAACAAGAGACCCAATACTTC	NA	TRBV7-2	TRBJ2-5	TRBD2
CASTSPGLNTEAFF	TGTGCCAGCACCTCTCCAGGCCTGAACACTGAAGCTTTCTTT	NA	TRBV27	TRBJ1-1	NA
CASSRHSILSGGVNVLTF	TGTGCCAGCAGTCGCCACAGTATCCTCTCTGGTGGGGTCAACGTCCTGACTTTC	NA	TRBV4-2	TRBJ2-6	NA
CASSSSGSGSYEQYF	TGTGCCAGCAGTTCTAGCGGGAGCGGATCCTACGAGCAGTACTTC	few	TRBV27	TRBJ2-7	TRBD2
CASSLRSLRDEGDYEQYF	TGTGCTAGCAGCTTACGGTCCCTCCGGGACGAGGGCGACTACGAGCAGTACTTC	NA	TRBV7-6	TRBJ2-7	NA
CASSEVLAGGETQYF	TGTGCCAGCAGTGAAGTGCTAGCGGGCGGCGAGACCCAGTACTTC	few	TRBV2	TRBJ2-5	TRBD2
CASSLKGPPNEQFF	TGTGCCAGCAGCTTAAAGGGGCCTCCCAATGAGCAGTTCTTC	NA	TRBV7-2	TRBJ2-1	NA
CASSLEWTGGNEQYF	TGTGCCAGCAGCTTAGAGTGGACAGGGGGCAACGAGCAGTACTTC	NA	TRBV7-9	TRBJ2-7	TRBD1
CATGRAMNTEAFF	TGTGCCACTGGCAGGGCCATGAACACTGAAGCTTTCTTT	NA	TRBV6-1	TRBJ1-1	NA
CASSLAEVEQYF	TGTGCCAGCAGCTTAGCGGAGGTCGAGCAGTACTTC	NA	TRBV7-2	TRBJ2-7	NA
CASSEAWDSNEKLFF	TGTGCCAGCAGTGAAGCTTGGGACAGCAATGAAAAACTGTTTTTT	once	TRBV6-1	TRBJ1-4	TRBD1
CASSPLDGNYGYTF	TGTGCCAGCAGCCCCTTGGACGGTAACTATGGCTACACCTTC	NA	TRBV7-2	TRBJ1-2	NA
CASNGRSHNTGELFF	TGTGCCAGCAACGGACGGAGTCACAACACCGGGGAGCTGTTTTTT	many	TRBV6-1	TRBJ2-2	NA
CASSETNTEAFF	TGCGCCAGCAGCGAAACAAACACTGAAGCTTTCTTT	NA	TRBV5-1	TRBJ1-1	NA
CASSVTGGSGDTQYF	TGTGCCAGCAGCGTCACAGGGGGCTCAGGAGATACGCAGTATTTT	few	TRBV9	TRBJ2-3	TRBD1
CASSPGGQGMNTEAFF	TGTGCCAGCAGCCCTGGGGGACAGGGAATGAACACTGAAGCTTTCTTT	NA	TRBV12-3/TRBV12-4	TRBJ1-1	TRBD1
CSVDVGRGFYEQFF	TGCAGCGTTGACGTGGGGCGCGGGTTCTATGAGCAGTTCTTC	many	TRBV29-1	TRBJ2-1	NA
CASSLEAGNYGYTF	TGTGCCAGCAGCTTAGAGGCAGGGAACTATGGCTACACCTTC	many	TRBV11-2	TRBJ1-2	NA
CASSEGMYGANVLTF	TGTGCCAGCAGCGAAGGGATGTACGGGGCCAACGTCCTGACTTTC	NA	TRBV5-6	TRBJ2-6	NA
CASSLGERKEKLFF	TGCGCCAGCAGCTTGGGAGAGCGGAAAGAAAAACTGTTTTTT	many	TRBV5-1	TRBJ1-4	NA
CASSQARRNEQFF	TGTGCCAGCAGCCAAGCGCGGAGGAATGAGCAGTTCTTC	many	TRBV3-1	TRBJ2-1	NA
CASSFGQDNSPLHF	TGTGCCAGCAGCTTCGGACAGGATAATTCACCCCTCCACTTT	NA	TRBV9	TRBJ1-6	TRBD1
CASSLVAGNTEAFF	TGTGCCAGCAGCTTAGTAGCGGGGAACACTGAAGCTTTCTTT	NA	TRBV7-2	TRBJ1-1	NA
CASSLQGTADTIYF	TGCGCCAGCAGCTTGCAGGGGACAGCAGACACCATATATTTT	once	TRBV5-1	TRBJ1-3	TRBD1
CASSRSQGGEQYF	TGTGCCAGCAGCCGCTCACAGGGGGGCGAGCAGTACTTC	NA	TRBV5-5	TRBJ2-7	TRBD1
CASSQTPRRQDTQYF	TGTGCCAGCAGCCAAACTCCACGGCGGCAAGATACGCAGTATTTT	NA	TRBV4-2	TRBJ2-3	NA
CASSASENYGYTF	TGTGCCAGCAGCGCCTCGGAGAACTATGGCTACACCTTC	NA	TRBV6-1	TRBJ1-2	NA
CASSWLPGQGEDTQYF	TGTGCCAGCAGTTGGCTCCCGGGACAGGGCGAAGATACGCAGTATTTT	NA	TRBV12-3/TRBV12-4	TRBJ2-3	TRBD1
CAISESGQRDYEQYF	TGTGCCATCAGTGAGTCCGGACAGCGGGACTACGAGCAGTACTTC	NA	TRBV10-3	TRBJ2-7	NA
CSASPGQGMESPLHF	TGCAGTGCTTCGCCGGGACAGGGGATGGAGTCACCCCTCCACTTT	NA	TRBV20-1	TRBJ1-6	TRBD1
CASEQPKGTYEQYF	TGTGCCAGCGAACAGCCGAAAGGAACCTACGAGCAGTACTTC	NA	TRBV6-2/TRBV6-3	TRBJ2-7	NA
CASSIRPGDTEAFF	TGTGCCAGCAGCATCCGCCCAGGCGACACTGAAGCTTTCTTT	NA	TRBV11-3	TRBJ1-1	NA
CASSSGLGNLYEQYF	TGCGCCAGCAGCTCGGGACTAGGGAACCTTTACGAGCAGTACTTC	few	TRBV5-1	TRBJ2-7	TRBD2
CSAPRGTSGYEQYF	TGCAGTGCCCCTAGAGGGACTAGCGGTTACGAGCAGTACTTC	many	TRBV20-1	TRBJ2-7	TRBD2
CASSPIRGHTGELFF	TGTGCCAGCAGCCCGATCAGGGGACACACCGGGGAGCTGTTTTTT	few	TRBV11-2	TRBJ2-2	NA
CASRETVSYGYTF	TGCGCCAGCAGGGAGACAGTCTCTTATGGCTACACCTTC	NA	TRBV5-1	TRBJ1-2	NA
CASSRPGGRVAEAFF	TGCGCCAGCAGCCGCCCTGGGGGCAGGGTGGCTGAAGCTTTCTTT	many	TRBV4-1	TRBJ1-1	NA
CASSLTRTSGGNNEQFF	TGTGCCAGCAGCCTAACCCGGACTAGCGGGGGAAACAATGAGCAGTTCTTC	many	TRBV7-9	TRBJ2-1	TRBD2
CASSFSATDTQYF	TGCGCCAGCAGCTTTTCAGCAACAGATACGCAGTATTTT	few	TRBV5-1	TRBJ2-3	NA
CASSLTGGSQYGYTF	TGTGCCAGCAGCTTAACGGGGGGCTCACAATATGGCTACACCTTC	NA	TRBV7-9	TRBJ1-2	NA
CASSARQASYEQYF	TGTGCCAGCAGCGCCCGACAGGCTTCCTACGAGCAGTACTTC	once	TRBV9	TRBJ2-7	NA
CASSAIQGAYQFF	TGTGCCAGCAGCGCTATACAGGGGGCTTACCAGTTCTTC	NA	TRBV7-3	TRBJ2-1	TRBD1
CASSAEAGSSYEQYF	TGTGCCAGCAGCGCCGAGGCAGGATCCTCCTACGAGCAGTACTTC	NA	TRBV7-6	TRBJ2-7	NA
CASSPGSLRHEQYF	TGTGCCAGCAGTCCCGGGTCTCTCCGCCACGAGCAGTACTTC	many	TRBV6-5	TRBJ2-7	NA